A single sample gave rise to the 19 T cell receptor beta chains below, sequenced in a study of CD8 T cells in Susac syndrome (dated by TCRdb to the late 2010s). To prepare the library, the immunoSEQ multiplex PCR assay was applied. RNA was extracted using the RNeasy kit, and about 0.45 to 1 ug of the RNA was reverse transcribed with random hexamers. TCRdb cleaned the public reads at Q25 with fastp, built clones with MiXCR and kept in-frame beta chains. Identical CDR3 proteins give one entry, which carries the most common genes and DNA. The sample contains under 200,000 distinct CDR3 sequences, 94% of them found a single time. The ten largest make up roughly 0.12% of the sample. The sample consisted of CD4+ T cells from PBMCs. All receptors come from a human donor with Susac syndrome.

The CDR3 bases are TGTGCCTGGGGAGGGGGGCCGGACATTCAGTACTTC. Residues: CAWGGGPDIQYF. V is TRBV30 and J is TRBJ2-4; D assignment may be TRBD1 or TRBD2 (6 bases each). The ends were cut back, 5 bases at V and 8 bases at J, with 13 bases in the middle. The length of the CDR3 is 12 residues. Germline CDR1 reads GTSNPN; CDR2 reads SVGIG (reference sequence).

V is TRBV30 and J is TRBJ2-7, with 12 bases aligning to TRBD2. The V segment lost 2 bases and the J segment 3 bases; nucleotides outside the gene matches: 8. Per germline, CDR1 GTSNPN and CDR2 SVGIG (reference sequence). This CDR3 has 16 amino acids. The CDR3 DNA follows: TGTGCCTGGAGTTCCTGGACTAGCGGGACCTACTACGAGCAGTACTTC. The encoded protein is CAWSSWTSGTYYEQYF.

The chain links TRBV10-3 to TRBJ2-3; D is possibly TRBD2 (6 bases). The CDR3 spans 13 residues. Germline V gene sequence: CDR1 ENHRY, CDR2 SYGVKD. With 8 bases removed from V and 0 bases from J, the gap between germline ends came to 9 bases. The CDR3 DNA follows: TGTGCCATCGGGGGGTCTAGCACAGATACGCAGTATTTT. Translation: CAIGGSSTDTQYF.

In its sample, this clonotype was seen a few times. CDR3 protein: CASSRGQGSSYEQYF. The CDR3 bases are TGTGCCAGCTCACGAGGACAGGGGTCATCCTACGAGCAGTACTTC. The rearrangement links TRBV18 to TRBJ2-7, with 9 bases fitting TRBD1. Germline V lookup: CDR1 KGHSH, CDR2 LQKENI. Germline trimming cut 4 bases from V and 1 base from J; bases unmatched to any gene: 5. This CDR3 spans 15 amino acids.

The chain joins TRBV7-6 to TRBJ1-5; D uncertain. Germline V gene data show CDR1 as SGHVS and CDR2 as FNYEAQ. The CDR3 contains 14 residues. The V and J ends lost 2 bases and 4 bases respectively, with 9 bases between them. Written as DNA, the CDR3 is TGTGCCAGCAGCTTAAATAGTTATAATCAGCCCCAGCATTTT. It yields the protein CASSLNSYNQPQHF.

The V and J genes are TRBV5-1 and TRBJ2-2, with 10 positions matching TRBD1. J lost 3 bases, V lost 0 bases, and 5 bases had no gene match. Germline V CDR1 and CDR2: SGHRS, YFSETQ. The CDR3 is made up of 17 amino acids. CDR3 loop: CASSLDPDRGHTGELFF. The CDR3 nucleotides are TGCGCCAGCAGCTTGGACCCCGACAGGGGGCACACCGGGGAGCTGTTTTTT.

The J gene is TRBJ1-5, the V gene TRBV4-2; weak D call: TRBD1 (6 bases). Trimming shortened V by 0 bases and J by 7 bases, and 19 bases separated the two germline ends. The CDR3 length is 17 residues. Germline V gene lookup returns CDR1 LGHNA and CDR2 YNFKEQ. This chain's CDR3 is CASSQDLGGGSSQPQHF. The CDR3 DNA reads as TGTGCCAGCAGCCAAGATTTAGGGGGGGGCTCAAGCCAGCCCCAGCATTTT.

This rearrangement joins TRBV24-1 to TRBJ2-3; D ambiguous. The V end lost 3 bases, the J end lost 3 bases, and 9 bases lay between the germline ends. CDR3 size: 14 residues. Germline CDR1 is KGHDR and CDR2 is SFDVKD. Written as DNA, the CDR3 is TGTGCCACCAGTGATAGGGTCGGGACAGATACGCAGTATTTT. This sequence encodes CATSDRVGTDTQYF.

This chain uses TRBV7-2 with TRBJ2-7; no reliable D call. From germline, CDR1 is SGHTA and CDR2 FQGNSA. CDR3 size: 15 residues. V lost 3 bases to trimming and J lost 1 base, with 13 bases between them. CDR3 sequence (DNA): TGTGCCAGCAGCTTTGAGGCGACGGTTTCCTACGAGCAGTACTTC. Protein product: CASSFEATVSYEQYF.

V gene TRBV12-3 or TRBV12-4 combines with J gene TRBJ2-3, with 14 positions matching TRBD2. Trimming cost V 5 bases and J 5 bases; bases outside gene matches: 3. The CDR3 is 15 residues long. The CDR3 loop reads CASSPGTSGGDTQYF. The CDR3 DNA is TGTGCCAGCAGTCCTGGGACTAGCGGGGGAGATACGCAGTATTTT.

V is TRBV7-8 and J is TRBJ1-4, with 10 nucleotides matching TRBD1. With V trimmed by 1 base and J by 8 bases, 13 bases remained unmatched. Germline CDR1 is SGHVS and CDR2 is FQNEAQ. The CDR3 sequence is 18 residues long. CDR3 nucleotides: TGTGCCAGCAGCTTAGAACGGCTCCGACAGGGGGCGAGGGAAAAACTGTTTTTT. This translates into CASSLERLRQGAREKLFF.

This sequence joins TRBV20-1 and TRBJ2-1, with 12 nucleotides matching TRBD2. The CDR3 loop spans 15 amino acids. The germline gives CDR1 DFQATT, CDR2 SNEGSKA (reference sequence). CDR3 coding DNA: TGCTCCTTCCCTCTAGCGGGGGGGCGGGGAAATGAGCAGTTCTTC. Translating it yields CSFPLAGGRGNEQFF.

The chain employs TRBV7-2 and TRBJ2-5; TRBD1 might be the D (5 bases). V lost 1 base and J lost 3, with 6 bases in between. Germline V gene data show CDR1 as SGHTA and CDR2 as FQGNSA. The CDR3 totals 13 residues. CDR3 in DNA: TGTGCCAGCAGCTTAGGGACAAAAGAGACCCAGTACTTC. Amino acid sequence: CASSLGTKETQYF.

This clonotype was seen just once. The chain recombines TRBV9 with TRBJ2-7, with D tentatively TRBD1 (6 bases). This CDR3 comprises 15 residues. V dropped 0 bases and J dropped 2 bases, with 12 bases sitting between them. Per the germline V gene, CDR1 is SGDLS and CDR2 is YYNGEE. This CDR3 reads CASSVGGGHTYEQYF. CDR3 nucleotides: TGTGCCAGCAGCGTAGGTGGGGGACACACCTACGAGCAGTACTTC.

The V call is TRBV29-1, the J call TRBJ2-3; D is possibly TRBD2 (5 bases). The germline gives CDR1 SQVTM, CDR2 ANQGSEA. With 7 bases removed from V and 4 bases from J, the gap between germline ends came to 12 bases. The CDR3 is made up of 12 amino acids. CDR3 region: CSAGEPPDTQYF. The DNA of the CDR3 is TGCAGCGCCGGGGAGCCCCCAGATACGCAGTATTTT.

A few counts support this clonotype. The rearrangement uses TRBV3-1 and TRBJ2-5, with D unresolved. The CDR3 covers 11 residues. Per the germline V gene, CDR1 is LGHDT and CDR2 is YNNKEL (reference sequence). V was shortened by 1 base and J by 4 bases, with 1 base between the two germline ends. This chain's CDR3 is CASSQGETQYF. CDR3 coding DNA: TGTGCCAGCAGCCAAGGAGAGACCCAGTACTTC.

This clonotype has just one count. The chain links TRBV2 to TRBJ1-6; D ambiguous. Germline-derived CDR1 and CDR2 are SNHLY and FYNNEI. The germline V and J ends were trimmed by 8 bases and 12 bases, with 17 bases remaining between them. This CDR3 contains 13 residues. The CDR3 region has the DNA TGTGCCAGCTCGCCAGGAGGAGGTTTACCCCTCCACTTT. It yields the protein CASSPGGGLPLHF.

The chain links TRBV4-1 to TRBJ1-1; weak D call: TRBD1 (6 bases). Trimming pared 4 bases from V and 11 bases from J, leaving 17 bases between. From germline, CDR1 is MGHRA and CDR2 YSYEKL. The CDR3 sequence is 13 residues long. CDR3 sequence reads: CASSRKDGTGAFF. The CDR3, as DNA: TGCGCCAGCAGCCGGAAGGACGGCACAGGGGCTTTCTTT.

J is TRBJ1-5 and V is TRBV4-1, with a tentative D call TRBD1 (5 bases). The CDR3 covers 14 residues. The germline CDR1 and CDR2 sequences are MGHRA and YSYEKL. V lost 3 bases and J 5 bases, leaving 11 bases between the germline ends. The CDR3 protein is CASSQGWGDQPQHF. DNA for the CDR3: TGCGCCAGCAGCCAGGGGTGGGGGGATCAGCCCCAGCATTTT.